The 20 T cell receptor beta chains in this list originate from one sample, sequenced in a study of spatial heterogeneity in lung cancer. Documented time point: sample taken at primary tumor resection. The input material, whole RNA from tumor, nontumor lung or frozen PBMC, was sequenced unsorted. MiXCR, run by TCRdb on the 5' RACE reads, gives a single entry per CDR3 protein. Here the sample spans fewer than 20,000 distinct CDR3 sequences, under 20% being singletons. Here the sequenced sample was PBMCs, taken at surgery. The receptors were gathered from a male donor with early-stage non-small cell lung cancer.

This clonotype was detected only a few times. The chain joins TRBV12-3 or TRBV12-4 to TRBJ1-2; D call uncertain. V was shortened by 3 bases and J by 8 bases, with 16 bases between the two germline ends. CDR3 length equals 14 residues. This CDR3 reads CASSLVSAARGYTF. The CDR3 bases are TGTGCCAGCAGTTTGGTGTCTGCAGCGAGGGGCTACACCTTC.

By share, this clonotype counts as medium-sized. This rearrangement joins TRBV4-1 to TRBJ2-1, with 8 bases fitting TRBD1. Germline CDR1 MGHRA, CDR2 YSYEKL. Trimming took 0 bases from V and 8 from J; bases not matched to a gene: 6. The CDR3 totals 15 residues. DNA of the CDR3: TGCGCCAGCAGCCAAGAATGGACAGGGTTATATGAGCAGTTCTTC. It codes for CASSQEWTGLYEQFF.

This chain uses TRBV5-1 with TRBJ1-2; 8 nucleotides line up with TRBD1. V was pared by 4 bases and J by 2 bases, with 7 bases of the junction left unmatched. This CDR3 has 15 amino acids. Per the germline V gene, CDR1 is SGHRS and CDR2 is YFSETQ. CDR3 residues: CASSPGQGSNYGYTF. The CDR3 bases are TGCGCCAGCAGCCCAGGACAGGGATCGAACTATGGCTACACCTTC.

This clonotype has a count of ten or more. The CDR3 DNA sequence: TGTGCCAGCAGCTTAACGTTGGGGGCCACCGGGGAGCTGTTTTTT. Its translation: CASSLTLGATGELFF. This chain uses TRBV7-3 with TRBJ2-2; a weak D match, TRBD1 (6 bases). V lost 0 bases to trimming and J lost 4 bases, with 9 bases between them. The V gene's germline CDR1 is SGHTA and CDR2 FQGTGA. The CDR3 is 15 residues long. The full variable domain, with the rest looked up from reference TRBV7-3 and TRBJ2-2, is GAGVSQTPSNKVTEKGKYVELRCDPISGHTALYWYRQSLGQGPEFLIYFQGTGAADDSGLPNDRFFAVRPEGSVSTLKIQRTERGDSAVYLCASSLTLGATGELFFGEGSRLTVL.

V and J are TRBV5-6 and TRBJ2-1; D possibly matches TRBD1 or TRBD2 (5 bases each). This CDR3 is 12 amino acids long. V lost 4 bases and J lost 9, with 11 bases in between. Germline lookup yields CDR1 SGHDT and CDR2 YYEEEE. The CDR3 spells CASSRGPGEQFF. CDR3 sequence (DNA): TGTGCCAGCAGCCGGGGACCGGGTGAGCAGTTCTTC.

Ten or more counts support this clonotype. The chain is built from TRBV3-1 and TRBJ1-3; 9 positions match TRBD1. Trimming took 1 base from V and 8 from J; bases not matched to a gene: 3. CDR1 LGHDT and CDR2 YNNKEL come from the germline V gene (reference sequence). There are 14 residues in the CDR3. CDR3 bases: TGTGCCAGCAGCCAAGGACAGGGGGTATACACCATATATTTT. Protein sequence: CASSQGQGVYTIYF.

This clonotype was observed a handful of times. This chain links TRBV6-1 with TRBJ1-3; tentative D call: TRBD1 (5 bases). V was trimmed by 2 bases and J by 4 bases, leaving 12 bases between them. The CDR3 extends over 15 amino acids. From germline, CDR1 is MNHNS and CDR2 SASEGT. The CDR3 nucleotides read TGTGCCAGCAGTGAACAGGGAGTATCGGGAAACACCATATATTTT. It encodes CASSEQGVSGNTIYF.

The sample holds a few counts of this clonotype. The genes are TRBV9 and TRBJ1-1; maybe TRBD1 (5 bases). This CDR3 has 12 residues. Trimming left V 9 bases short and J 3 bases short, with 12 bases between. The germline V gene encodes CDR1 SGDLS and CDR2 YYNGEE. The CDR3 is CATGTGDTEAFF. In DNA, the CDR3 is TGTGCCACGGGGACGGGAGACACTGAAGCTTTCTTT.

This clonotype was seen many times. V gene TRBV18 combines with J gene TRBJ1-1; D unclear. Trimming shortened V by 0 bases and J by 0 bases, and 8 bases separated the two germline ends. Germline values: CDR1 KGHSH, CDR2 LQKENI. The length of the CDR3 is 15 residues. CDR3 in DNA: TGTGCCAGCTCACCACCGGGCGGAGTGAACACTGAAGCTTTCTTT. Residues: CASSPPGGVNTEAFF.

The V gene is TRBV28, the J gene TRBJ1-4; D is perhaps TRBD1 (6 bases). CDR3 size: 17 residues. Germline V gives CDR1 MDHEN, CDR2 SYDVKM. V lost 6 bases, J lost 1 base, and 18 bases lay in between. The CDR3 loop reads CASRLDANRETNEKLFF. The CDR3 DNA sequence: TGTGCCAGCAGGCTCGATGCTAACAGGGAAACTAATGAAAAACTGTTTTTT.

The chain employs TRBV29-1 and TRBJ1-1; perhaps TRBD1 as D (5 bases). The germline V gene has CDR1 SQVTM and CDR2 ANQGSEA. Trimming removed 1 base at V and 4 bases at J, with 10 bases between. This CDR3 contains 13 residues. The CDR3 loop is CSVEVGGFTEAFF. DNA of the CDR3: TGCAGCGTTGAAGTCGGGGGGTTCACTGAAGCTTTCTTT.

At least ten counts were recorded for this clonotype. Here the CDR3 DNA reads TGTGCCAGCAGTGGTGGCAGGACCTCTTTGTCCGGGGAGCTGTTTTTT. As protein: CASSGGRTSLSGELFF. V and J are TRBV12-3 or TRBV12-4 and TRBJ2-2; D call uncertain. CDR3 length: 16 residues. The V and J ends lost 5 bases and 6 bases respectively, with 19 bases between them.

The chain employs TRBV5-6 and TRBJ1-3; D gene uncertain. The length of the CDR3 is 15 residues. Trimming cost V 0 bases and J 0 bases, with 7 bases left between them. Germline V gives CDR1 SGHDT, CDR2 YYEEEE. The DNA for the CDR3 is TGTGCCAGCAGCTTGGCTGCTATCTCTGGAAACACCATATATTTT. This encodes CASSLAAISGNTIYF.

With regard to this clonotype: This sequence may be a read error, since a much larger clone differs from it by one base. The gene calls are TRBV4-2 and TRBJ2-5; D ambiguous. This CDR3 region has 13 residues. Looked up from germline, CDR1 is LGHNA and CDR2 is YNFKEQ. The V end lost 1 base, the J end lost 2 bases, and 5 bases lay between the germline ends. The CDR3 sequence is CASSQALQETQYF. CDR3 nucleotides: TGTGCCAGCAGCCAAGCTCTTCAAGAGACCCAGTACTTC.

This chain joins TRBV6-5 and TRBJ1-1, with D possibly being TRBD1 (6 bases). The CDR3 totals 14 residues. Deletions cut 2 bases from V and 1 base from J, with 8 bases between. In germline, CDR1 is MNHEY, CDR2 SVGAGI. The DNA for the CDR3 is TGTGCCAGCAGTTACCGGACAGAGAACACTGAAGCTTTCTTT. Translation: CASSYRTENTEAFF.

In its sample, this clonotype was seen many times. The chain couples TRBV9 to TRBJ2-2; tentatively, D is TRBD2 (6 bases). In germline, CDR1 is SGDLS, CDR2 YYNGEE. V was shortened by 0 bases and J by 4 bases, with 13 bases between the two germline ends. The CDR3 is 16 residues long. The CDR3 sequence: CASSVATGDGTGELFF. The CDR3, as DNA: TGTGCCAGCAGCGTAGCTACGGGAGATGGCACCGGGGAGCTGTTTTTT.

This clonotype was counted ten times or more. V gene TRBV19 combines with J gene TRBJ1-1; 8 bases agree with TRBD1. This CDR3 comprises 14 residues. V shed 5 bases, J shed 5 bases, and the junction held 7 bases outside the gene matches. In germline, CDR1 is LNHDA, CDR2 SQIVND (reference sequence). The CDR3 coding sequence is TGTGCCAGTAGTCGTGACAGGGGCAGGACTGAAGCTTTCTTT. It codes for CASSRDRGRTEAFF.

The chain is built from TRBV29-1 and TRBJ2-7, with a tentative D call TRBD1 (6 bases). Germline values: CDR1 SQVTM, CDR2 ANQGSEA. This CDR3 has 14 amino acids. V lost 4 bases and J 2 bases, leaving 15 bases between the germline ends. In nucleotides, the CDR3 is TGCAGCGTTGGGGGTCGGACAGATCCCTACGAGCAGTACTTC. Translating it yields CSVGGRTDPYEQYF.

This clonotype was found many times. The chain is built from TRBV7-9 and TRBJ2-2; D remains unclear. The CDR3 has 15 residues. From germline, CDR1 is SEHNR and CDR2 FQNEAQ (reference sequence). Deletions cut 1 base from V and 5 bases from J, with 11 bases between. The CDR3 region is CASSLVLPGTGELFF. CDR3 nucleotide sequence: TGTGCCAGCAGCTTAGTGCTCCCCGGTACCGGGGAGCTGTTTTTT.

CDR3 sequence (DNA): TGTGCCAGCAGTCTGCAGGGGGTCCAAGAGACCCAGTACTTC. It yields the protein CASSLQGVQETQYF. The rearrangement uses TRBV6-6 and TRBJ2-5; the match to TRBD1 covers 7 bases. The V and J ends lost 5 bases and 1 base, in that order; junction bases with no gene match: 4. This CDR3 spans 14 amino acids. The germline gives CDR1 MNHNY, CDR2 SVGAGI (reference sequence).